This passage covers 7 T cell receptor beta chains from one sample sequenced in a study of T cells in Graves' hyperthyroidism and ophthalmopathy. TCR beta CDR3 region amplification was performed from RNA transcripts. Primed by the HTBI set, a first-round RT-PCR was run on the TCR CDR3. TCRdb re-analysed the multiplex PCR reads in MiXCR, keeping a single row per CDR3 protein. The sample has hundreds of thousands of distinct CDR3 sequences, approximately 44% seen once; the top ten hold just under 8.5%. The material sequenced was peripheral blood or thyroid tissue (not recorded which). These receptors all stem from a young woman with Graves' hyperthyroidism.

This clonotype appeared a single time. The chain is built from TRBV10-3 and TRBJ2-2; perhaps TRBD2 as D (5 bases). Germline V lookup: CDR1 ENHRY, CDR2 SYGVKD. Trimming took 4 bases from V and 6 from J, leaving 15 bases between them. The CDR3 covers 15 residues. The CDR3 DNA follows: TGTGCCATCAGTGGGTTTGGGGAGCGTTCCGGGGAGCTGTTTTTT. Protein: CAISGFGERSGELFF.

This clonotype was seen more than once but under ten times. This chain uses TRBV19 with TRBJ1-1; perhaps TRBD1 as D (6 bases). The length of the CDR3 is 13 residues. Germline V gene lookup returns CDR1 LNHDA and CDR2 SQIVND (reference sequence). V was pared by 3 bases and J by 4 bases, with 9 bases between. CDR3 in DNA: TGTGCCAGTAGTATCACAGGGCGCACTGAAGCTTTCTTT. Translating it yields CASSITGRTEAFF. Complete variable domain (other parts from reference TRBV19 and TRBJ1-1): DGGITQSPKYLFRKEGQNVTLSCEQNLNHDAMYWYRQDPGQGLRLIYYSQIVNDFQKGDIAEGYSVSREKKESFPLTVTSAQKNPTAFYLCASSITGRTEAFFGQGTRLTVV.

The chain employs TRBV19 and TRBJ2-7; TRBD1 aligns across 7 bases. V lost 3 bases, J lost 2 bases, and 4 bases stayed unmatched. This CDR3 contains 14 residues. Germline values: CDR1 LNHDA, CDR2 SQIVND (reference sequence). The CDR3 sequence is CASSILGTAYEQYF. The CDR3 DNA follows: TGTGCCAGTAGTATCCTCGGGACAGCCTACGAGCAGTACTTC.

In its sample, this clonotype was seen many times. This rearrangement joins TRBV7-9 to TRBJ1-2; D uncertain. CDR3 length: 12 amino acids. In germline, CDR1 is SEHNR, CDR2 FQNEAQ (reference sequence). The V and J ends lost 5 bases and 3 bases respectively, with 7 bases between them. CDR3 nucleotides: TGTGCCAGCAGCCCTCTTGACTATGGCTACACCTTC. This codes for CASSPLDYGYTF.

On this clonotype: Compared with germline, one end of the junction differs, possibly owing to a read error. The rearrangement joins TRBV7-9 to TRBJ1-1; D perhaps matches TRBD1 (6 bases). CDR3 size: 16 residues. CDR1 SEHNR and CDR2 FQNEAQ come from the germline V gene (reference sequence). CDR3 nucleotides: TGCGCCAGCAGCCAATCAGGCGGACAGCTGAACACTGAAGCTTTCTTT. It translates to CASSQSGGQLNTEAFF.

This clonotype was observed a single time. The genes are TRBV7-2 and TRBJ1-6; a possible D gene is TRBD1 (6 bases). Germline CDR1 is SGHTA and CDR2 is FQGNSA. The CDR3 contains 14 residues. V gave up 0 bases and J gave up 15 bases, with 15 bases separating them. CDR3 sequence: CASSLAQQGEILHF. The CDR3 DNA follows: TGTGCCAGCAGCTTAGCGCAACAGGGCGAAATCCTCCACTTT.

This chain joins TRBV2 and TRBJ1-1, with D possibly matching TRBD1 (6 bases). Germline V gene data show CDR1 as SNHLY and CDR2 as FYNNEI. V was clipped by 0 bases and J by 3 bases, with 20 bases between them. This CDR3 has 18 amino acids. The CDR3 reads CASSEALGFWRGDTEAFF. CDR3 in DNA: TGTGCCAGCAGTGAAGCGCTTGGGTTTTGGAGGGGGGACACTGAAGCTTTCTTT.